The rows below give T cell receptor beta chains drawn from one sample of a study of cytomegalovirus exposure and HLA in healthy donors. The table came from immunoSEQ multiplex PCR; TCRdb's copy has only in-frame clones and leaves some out. Of 100,000 to 150,000 clones in the sample, approximately 83% were seen once. The sequencing input was PBMCs. All receptors come from a woman in her thirties or forties in good health and CMV-seropositive. Both conserved end residues are part of each CDR3. A D gene is named only where the DNA matches it firmly. Part of the rows lack a size; the others show once, few, many or a class for expanded clones.

D gene	J gene	clone size	V gene	CDR3 DNA	CDR3 protein
.	TRBJ1-5	.	TRBV13	TGTGCCAGCAGCTTATCCGGGGATCAGCCCCAGCATTTT	CASSLSGDQPQHF
TRBD1	TRBJ2-7	.	TRBV27	TGTGCCAGCAGTTTTCTGACAGGGCCTTCGATCTACGAGCAGTACTTC	CASSFLTGPSIYEQYF
.	TRBJ2-1	.	TRBV25-1	TGTGCCAGCAGTGAAAGTGCGTATGAGCAGTTCTTC	CASSESAYEQFF
.	TRBJ2-5	.	TRBV5-5	TGTGCCAGCAGCCCCTCCACAGGCCGTCAAGAGACCCAGTACTTC	CASSPSTGRQETQYF
TRBD1	TRBJ2-7	.	TRBV5-4	TGTGCCAGCAGCTTGGTGGGACAGGGAGTCCACGAGCAGTACTTC	CASSLVGQGVHEQYF
.	TRBJ2-2	.	TRBV14	TGTGCCAGCAGCCAAGTTTTCGGCACCGGGGAGCTGTTTTTT	CASSQVFGTGELFF
TRBD1	TRBJ1-2	.	TRBV9	TGTGCCAGCAGCACACTACAGGGGGCTAACTATGGCTACACCTTC	CASSTLQGANYGYTF
.	TRBJ1-5	few	TRBV29-1	TGCAGCGTTGGGGCAGGTAATCAGCCCCAGCATTTT	CSVGAGNQPQHF
.	TRBJ1-5	.	TRBV5-1	TGCGCCAGCAGCTTGGACGGACAGTTCGATGAACCCCAGCATTTT	CASSLDGQFDEPQHF
.	TRBJ1-1	.	TRBV7-3	TGTGCCAGCAGCTGGGGCATGAACACTGAAGCTTTCTTT	CASSWGMNTEAFF
TRBD2	TRBJ2-7	.	TRBV2	TGTGCCAGCAAAACTAGCGGGAGGCTCTACGAGCAGTACTTC	CASKTSGRLYEQYF
.	TRBJ2-7	.	TRBV7-9	TGTGCCAGCAGCTCACTGAAACTCGACGGGTACGAGCAGTACTTC	CASSSLKLDGYEQYF